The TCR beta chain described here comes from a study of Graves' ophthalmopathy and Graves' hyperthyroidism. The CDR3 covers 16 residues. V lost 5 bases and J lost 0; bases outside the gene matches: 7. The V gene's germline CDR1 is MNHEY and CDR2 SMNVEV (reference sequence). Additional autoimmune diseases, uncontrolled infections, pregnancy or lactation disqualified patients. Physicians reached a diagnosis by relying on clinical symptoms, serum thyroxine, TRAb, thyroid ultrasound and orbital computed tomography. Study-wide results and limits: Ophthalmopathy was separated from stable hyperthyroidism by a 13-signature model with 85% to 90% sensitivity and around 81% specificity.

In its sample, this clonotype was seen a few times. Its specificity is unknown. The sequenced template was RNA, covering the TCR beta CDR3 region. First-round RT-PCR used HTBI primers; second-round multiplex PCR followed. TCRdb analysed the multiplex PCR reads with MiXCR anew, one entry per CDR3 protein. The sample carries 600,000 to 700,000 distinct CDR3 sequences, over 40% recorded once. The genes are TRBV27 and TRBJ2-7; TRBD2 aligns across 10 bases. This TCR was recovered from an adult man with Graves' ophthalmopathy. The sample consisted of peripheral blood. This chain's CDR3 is CASSPSSGRGSYEQYF. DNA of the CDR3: TGTGCCAGCAGTCCATCTAGCGGGAGAGGCTCCTACGAGCAGTACTTC.